This T cell receptor beta chain stems from a study of shared T cell receptors in the human thymus. This CDR3 region has 13 residues. V lost 4 bases, J lost 5 bases, and 9 bases lay in between. The germline V gene encodes CDR1 MDHEN and CDR2 SYDVKM. Generated by immunoSEQ multiplex PCR, the TCRdb table keeps only in-frame clones and is missing some. The sample shows some 700,000 clones, 85% to 90% of them seen only once. The same sample was also used in a study of human thymus T cells. Turning to that study: Healthy Finnish infants having corrective surgery for congenital heart defects served as donors. Thymic material originated from resections removed in the course of corrective heart surgery. The related literature has documented a marked overlap of thymic repertoires among unrelated individuals.

The rearrangement links TRBV28 to TRBJ1-5; D is ambiguous. The sequence came from a boy under two years old with a congenital heart defect. Sample: thymocytes. The CDR3 nucleotides are TGTGCCAGCAGTTCCCGCCGGGATCAGCCCCAGCATTTT. Amino acids: CASSSRRDQPQHF. The full variable domain, its missing parts supplied by reference TRBV28 and TRBJ1-5, is DVKVTQSSRYLVKRTGEKVFLECVQDMDHENMFWYRQDPGLGLRLIYFSYDVKMKEKGDIPEGYSVSREKKERFSLILESASTNQTSMYLCASSSRRDQPQHFGDGTRLSIL.